Sequencing of this T cell receptor beta chain was carried out in a study of OX40 agonist ivuxolimab in advanced cancers. Whole-study context: In this trial design, patients received ivuxolimab intravenously at 0.01 to 10 mg/kg every 2 weeks. Eligibility rules accepted prior anti-PD-1, anti-PD-L1 or anti-CTLA-4 therapy, and 30% to 40% had some. Study-wide results and limits: At doses 0.1 to 3.0 mg/kg, CD4+ and CD8+ clones expanded.

Method: immunoSEQ multiplex PCR; TCRdb's copy keeps in-frame clones and lacks some. The data show 60,000 to 80,000 clones, about 84% seen once. Trimming cost V 10 bases and J 6 bases; bases outside gene matches: 17. This CDR3 has 15 residues. Germline V gene lookup returns CDR1 MNHNY and CDR2 SVGAGI (reference sequence). Autoimmune disease history or systemic immunosuppression meant exclusion. A remark on this clone: No antigen is known for it.

This TCR derives from an adult with an advanced solid tumor such as melanoma, head and neck, liver or kidney cancer. The starting material was CD4+ or CD8+ T cells sorted from blood, obtained in a trial of the OX40 agonist ivuxolimab. V gene TRBV6-6 combines with J gene TRBJ2-7, with 8 bases lining up with TRBD1. The CDR3 region is CATTAGGGRGPEQYF. Here the CDR3 DNA reads TGTGCCACCACCGCTGGAGGTGGCAGGGGGCCCGAGCAGTACTTC.